Listed here are 28 T cell receptor beta chains from one sample, sequenced in a study of cytomegalovirus exposure and HLA in healthy donors. This PCR relied on a set of 60 Vbeta primers and 13 Jbeta primers. Clones were read by immunoSEQ multiplex PCR, and TCRdb kept only the in-frame ones, dropping some. The sample lists around 190,000 clones; 65% to 80% were seen once. Sequencing used PBMCs. These receptors were taken from a woman in her thirties or forties in good health and CMV-seronegative.

In the case of this clone: Germline is not matched at one junction end, which may reflect a read error. The chain is built from TRBV7-9 and TRBJ1-2; TRBD1 might be the D (5 bases). Germline assignment: CDR1 SEHNR and CDR2 FQNEAQ (reference sequence). The CDR3 contains 16 residues. Here the CDR3 DNA reads TGTTCCAGCAGCCAAAAACGACAGCTCCAAAACTATGGCTACACCTTC. It is translated as CSSSQKRQLQNYGYTF.

This clone came up once. V gene TRBV5-1 combines with J gene TRBJ1-1; 11 bases agree with TRBD1. After removal of 4 bases from V and 11 bases from J, the junction contained 7 bases not matched to a gene. This CDR3 region has 13 residues. The germline gives CDR1 SGHRS, CDR2 YFSETQ. CDR3 DNA: TGCGCCAGCAGCCTGGGACAGGGGGACGGGGCTTTCTTT. Encoded protein: CASSLGQGDGAFF.

The J gene is TRBJ2-1, the V gene TRBV18, with unresolved D. V was clipped by 3 bases and J by 0 bases, with 15 bases between them. Germline assignment: CDR1 KGHSH and CDR2 LQKENI. CDR3 size: 17 residues. The CDR3 sequence: CASSPLMTSNSYNEQFF. In nucleotides, the CDR3 is TGTGCCAGCTCACCCCTTATGACTTCGAACTCCTACAATGAGCAGTTCTTC.

The J gene is TRBJ2-3, the V gene TRBV4-3; TRBD1 agrees at 9 bases. Germline CDR1 and CDR2: LGHNA and YSLEER. This CDR3 spans 15 amino acids. V dropped 0 bases and J dropped 10; count of bases not matched to a gene: 8. CDR3 region: CASSQDIGQGTPQYF. CDR3 nucleotide sequence: TGCGCCAGCAGCCAAGATATTGGACAGGGGACTCCGCAGTATTTT.

This clone was counted between two and nine times. This chain uses TRBV7-9 with TRBJ2-1, with TRBD1 identical over 9 bases. This CDR3 has 15 residues. Germline values: CDR1 SEHNR, CDR2 FQNEAQ (reference sequence). The J segment lost 7 bases and the V segment lost 2 bases, leaving 6 bases of the junction unmatched. CDR3 bases: TGTGCCAGCAGCTTACCGGGACAGGGTTTGAATGAGCAGTTCTTC. This codes for CASSLPGQGLNEQFF.

The chain combines TRBV9 with TRBJ2-1, with TRBD2 as a possible D gene (6 bases). Germline CDR1 is SGDLS and CDR2 is YYNGEE. Deletions cut 3 bases from V and 13 bases from J, with 14 bases between. The CDR3 spans 12 residues. CDR3 DNA: TGTGCCAGCAGCGCCCCCGGGACTGCCCAGTTCTTC. Encoded protein: CASSAPGTAQFF. The full variable domain, rest sourced from reference TRBV9 and TRBJ2-1, is DSGVTQTPKHLITATGQRVTLRCSPRSGDLSVYWYQQSLDQGLQFLIQYYNGEERAKGNILERFSAQQFPDLHSELNLSSLELGDSALYFCASSAPGTAQFFGPGTRLTVL.

V usage is TRBV7-2 and J usage is TRBJ2-5, with D possibly matching TRBD2 (6 bases). The DNA end favors TRBJ2-7, so the J call may be wrong. The CDR3 length is 15 residues. Germline CDR1 SGHTA, CDR2 FQGNSA. CDR3 protein: CASRALGLSGDEQYF. DNA for the CDR3: TGTGCCAGCAGGGCCCTGGGACTCTCGGGGGACGAGCAGTACTTC.

The count of this clone is one. This chain connects TRBV9 to TRBJ2-3; tentative D call: TRBD2 (6 bases). CDR1 SGDLS and CDR2 YYNGEE come from the germline V gene. This CDR3 spans 16 amino acids. The V gene lost 3 bases and the J gene lost 2 bases, with 16 bases spanning the gap. The CDR3 loop reads CASSGTGTPSTDTQYF. CDR3 nucleotides: TGTGCCAGCAGCGGGACCGGGACTCCCTCCACAGATACGCAGTATTTT.

This sequence joins TRBV14 and TRBJ1-2; D gene unclear. This CDR3 has 12 amino acids. Germline CDR1 and CDR2: SGHDN and FVKESK. Trimming took 3 bases from V and 4 from J, leaving 6 bases between them. Written as DNA, the CDR3 is TGTGCCAGCAGCCAGGCAGGCTATGGCTACACCTTC. Its translation: CASSQAGYGYTF.

The rearrangement joins TRBV19 to TRBJ2-3; D gene unclear. The ends were cut back, 5 bases at V and 1 base at J, with 7 bases in the middle. Germline CDR1 reads LNHDA; CDR2 reads SQIVND (reference sequence). The CDR3 length is 13 residues. The CDR3 here is CASSVLGTDTQYF. DNA for the CDR3: TGTGCCAGTAGTGTCCTAGGCACAGATACGCAGTATTTT.

The chain carries TRBV7-8 and TRBJ2-1; the match to TRBD2 covers 8 bases. CDR1 and CDR2 (germline): SGHVS, FQNEAQ. J was trimmed by 7 bases and V by 5 bases; bases with no gene match: 10. CDR3 size: 15 residues. The CDR3 sequence is CASSLGAGGDNEQFF. The CDR3, as DNA: TGTGCCAGCAGCCTTGGGGCGGGAGGTGATAATGAGCAGTTCTTC.

The CDR3 coding sequence is TGTGCCAGCTCACCCGGGACAGGGACTAACTATGGCTACACCTTC. This encodes CASSPGTGTNYGYTF. The V call is TRBV18, the J call TRBJ1-2, with 9 positions matching TRBD1. V was pared by 3 bases and J by 0 bases, with 2 bases of the junction left unmatched. In germline, CDR1 is KGHSH, CDR2 LQKENI. The CDR3 spans 15 residues.

The CDR3 nucleotides are TGTGCCAGCAGCCCGCCGGGACTGAGATACGAGCAGTACTTC. Amino acid sequence: CASSPPGLRYEQYF. The V gene is TRBV11-3, the J gene TRBJ2-7; TRBD2 is a possible D gene (6 bases). The germline gives CDR1 SGHNT, CDR2 YENEEA. Between the trimmed V and J ends, which lost 5 bases and 4 bases, there was a span of 15 bases. The CDR3 contains 14 residues.

This clone was found a few times. This chain connects TRBV6-4 to TRBJ2-5; 7 bases align to TRBD2. Germline CDR1 is MRHNA and CDR2 is SNTAGT. Trimming removed 6 bases from V and 5 bases from J; junction bases left unmatched: 6. This CDR3 is built from 13 residues. CDR3 nucleotides: TGTGCCAGCAGCCGGGAGGCTGGGGAGACCCAGTACTTC. It is translated as CASSREAGETQYF.

The chain links TRBV11-3 to TRBJ2-7; D perhaps matches TRBD2 (6 bases). Germline CDR1 SGHNT, CDR2 YENEEA. The germline V and J ends were trimmed by 3 bases and 9 bases, with 12 bases remaining between them. The length of the CDR3 is 12 residues. In DNA, the CDR3 is TGTGCCAGCAGCTTCGATCGGGAGATGCAGTACGTC. Translating it yields CASSFDREMQYV.

The chain links TRBV11-3 to TRBJ1-2; D gene uncertain. Germline V CDR1 and CDR2: SGHNT, YENEEA. This CDR3 is 14 amino acids long. Trimming removed 0 bases from V and 13 bases from J, with 18 bases in between. The CDR3 here is CASSLDYGQAVLTF. In DNA form, the CDR3 reads TGTGCCAGCAGCTTAGATTATGGGCAGGCAGTACTCACCTTC.

This clone was recorded a few times. This sequence joins TRBV18 and TRBJ2-3; 9 bases map to TRBD2. This CDR3 comprises 16 residues. Germline loops: CDR1 KGHSH, CDR2 LQKENI. V dropped 4 bases and J dropped 0; count of bases not matched to a gene: 5. The CDR3, as DNA: TGTGCCAGCTCACTAGCTAGCGGGGCTAGCACAGATACGCAGTATTTT. Translating gives CASSLASGASTDTQYF.

The chain is built from TRBV9 and TRBJ1-2; a possible D gene is TRBD1 (5 bases). V gave up 4 bases and J gave up 8 bases, with 18 bases separating them. Germline CDR1 SGDLS, CDR2 YYNGEE. The CDR3 covers 14 residues. This chain's CDR3 is CASSSGGGEEGYTF. As DNA, the CDR3 is TGTGCCAGCAGCTCGGGCGGGGGGGAGGAGGGCTACACCTTC.

The chain links TRBV27 to TRBJ1-1; 11 bases line up with TRBD1. CDR3 length: 19 amino acids. After removal of 3 bases from V and 5 bases from J, the junction contained 17 bases not matched to a gene. Germline values: CDR1 MNHEY, CDR2 SMNVEV (reference sequence). CDR3 nucleotides: TGTGCCAGCAGTTTGAGAGAGTTTTTGGCGGGACAGGGGGGGACTGAAGCTTTCTTT. It encodes CASSLREFLAGQGGTEAFF.

This chain links TRBV19 with TRBJ1-1; no definite D call. With 7 bases removed from V and 2 bases from J, the gap between germline ends came to 17 bases. The CDR3 has 15 residues. Per the germline V gene, CDR1 is LNHDA and CDR2 is SQIVND (reference sequence). CDR3: CASNPSAQSNTEAFF. CDR3 in DNA: TGTGCCAGTAACCCTAGTGCGCAGTCAAACACTGAAGCTTTCTTT.

This clone showed up just a few times. This chain joins TRBV5-1 and TRBJ1-2; 8 positions agree with TRBD1. The CDR3 runs to 13 residues. The germline V gene encodes CDR1 SGHRS and CDR2 YFSETQ. The trim removed 5 bases at V and 4 bases at J, leaving 4 bases unmatched. CDR3 nucleotide sequence: TGCGCCAGCAGTCCGACAGGGGCCTATGGCTACACCTTC. Translated, it gives CASSPTGAYGYTF.

The rearrangement uses TRBV30 and TRBJ2-2, with 8 bases aligning to TRBD2. CDR1 and CDR2 (germline): GTSNPN, SVGIG (reference sequence). The CDR3 spans 16 residues. J lost 6 bases, V lost 3 bases, and 12 bases had no gene match. The CDR3 region is CAWRIAGWGIAGELFF. The CDR3 DNA sequence: TGTGCCTGGAGGATAGCGGGGTGGGGCATCGCCGGGGAGCTGTTTTTT.

The chain is built from TRBV7-9 and TRBJ1-1; a possible D gene is TRBD1 (6 bases). The V end was cut by 5 bases, the J end by 1 base, with 14 bases between. The CDR3 is 15 amino acids. Germline-derived CDR1 and CDR2 are SEHNR and FQNEAQ (reference sequence). The CDR3 reads CASSPEQGSNTEAFF. Written as DNA, the CDR3 is TGTGCCAGCAGCCCAGAACAGGGCTCGAACACTGAAGCTTTCTTT.

The sample holds one count of this clone. The chain joins TRBV7-2 to TRBJ2-2; 7 nucleotides match TRBD2. J was trimmed by 5 bases and V by 4 bases; bases with no gene match: 4. This CDR3 spans 14 amino acids. Germline assignment: CDR1 SGHTA and CDR2 FQGNSA. CDR3 sequence: CASSSGLVTGELFF. CDR3 bases: TGTGCCAGCAGCTCCGGACTAGTTACCGGGGAGCTGTTTTTT.

The genes are TRBV7-9 and TRBJ1-1; no clear D gene. The CDR3 extends over 13 amino acids. V was pared by 6 bases and J by 1 base, with 9 bases between. Germline loops: CDR1 SEHNR, CDR2 FQNEAQ (reference sequence). The CDR3 loop reads CASRQHTNTEAFF. As DNA, the CDR3 is TGTGCCAGCAGACAGCACACGAACACTGAAGCTTTCTTT.

The chain couples TRBV18 to TRBJ1-4; 7 bases align to TRBD1. CDR1 and CDR2 from the germline V gene are KGHSH and LQKENI. There are 15 residues in the CDR3. J was trimmed by 4 bases and V by 5 bases; bases with no gene match: 7. CDR3 sequence reads: CASSDSTGDNEKLFF. The CDR3 DNA sequence: TGTGCCAGCTCAGATTCCACAGGGGATAATGAAAAACTGTTTTTT.

The chain joins TRBV5-1 to TRBJ1-6; D is undetermined. V lost 0 bases and J lost 5, with 9 bases in between. The V gene's germline CDR1 is SGHRS and CDR2 YFSETQ. The length of the CDR3 is 15 residues. In nucleotides, the CDR3 is TGCGCCAGCAGCTTGGACATATCCAATAATTCACCCCTCCACTTT. Translation gives CASSLDISNNSPLHF.

J is TRBJ2-7 and V is TRBV7-2, with 11 bases identical to TRBD2. The CDR3 covers 15 residues. V trimming: 5 bases; J trimming: 7 bases; junction bases outside the gene matches: 10. Germline V lookup: CDR1 SGHTA, CDR2 FQGNSA. CDR3 DNA: TGTGCCAGCAGCCCCCCAACTAGCGGGAGTTTGGAGCAGTACTTC. It yields the protein CASSPPTSGSLEQYF.